This T cell receptor beta chain is from a study of blood T cell repertoires in COVID-19. As for the study in general: COVID-19 samples from acute and convalescent phases originated in the United States, Italy and Spain. T cells, B-cell-depleted T cells, or PBMCs provided the cDNA or gDNA that served as material.

As handled by the study authors: Estimates of nucleated cell counts were drawn from the amplification of reference gene primers. Only in-frame clones appear in the TCRdb table, and some are missing; sequencing was by immunoSEQ multiplex PCR. V and J calls and clone size come straight from that table; D and trimming were deduced from the DNA. The table includes 130,000 or so clones, around nine tenths detected once. V was pared by 0 bases and J by 9 bases, with 13 bases between. The germline V gene has CDR1 SGDLS and CDR2 YYNGEE. The CDR3 has 15 amino acids. This clone occurred once. Material for sequencing was peripheral blood. The source is a middle-aged man with active or convalescent COVID-19. This chain joins TRBV9 and TRBJ1-6; TRBD1 is a possible D gene (5 bases). DNA for the CDR3: TGTGCCAGCAGCGTAGATCAGGGAATGGGTTCACCCCTCCACTTT. Its translation: CASSVDQGMGSPLHF.